The clone carrying this T cell receptor beta chain was seen more than once but under ten times. What it binds is not known. TCR beta CDR3 regions were amplified from RNA. In the first-round RT-PCR of the TCR CDR3, the HTBI primer set was used. In TCRdb, the multiplex PCR reads were re-called with MiXCR into one record per CDR3 protein. The sample records approximately 620,000 distinct CDR3 sequences, approximately 15% being singletons. This entry belongs to a study of T cells in Graves' hyperthyroidism and ophthalmopathy. The study's findings and limits: Blood also held most thyroid clonotypes expanded beyond 0.001.

The germline V gene has CDR1 GTSNPN and CDR2 SVGIG (reference sequence). The junction had 5 bases not matched to a gene; V was cut back by 1 base and J by 5 bases. CDR3 length: 14 residues. A sample of blood taken at first hyperthyroidism diagnosis preceded any ophthalmopathy symptoms. The sequencing input was blood. This chain uses TRBV30 with TRBJ2-5; 9 nucleotides line up with TRBD2. The sequence derives from a young woman with Graves' hyperthyroidism that later progressed to Graves' ophthalmopathy. The DNA for the CDR3 is TGTGCCTGGAGTGCAATAGCGGGAGCTGAGACCCAGTACTTC. Encoded protein: CAWSAIAGAETQYF.